The 4 T cell receptor beta chains below come from one sample, sequenced in a study of molecular identifiers for immune sequencing clone quantification (dated by TCRdb to 2016 to 2018). The library was built by means of PCR. Sequencing instrument: Illumina HiSeq 4000. Using fastp at Q25 and MiXCR, TCRdb reprocessed the public reads and kept productive beta chains. Rows with one shared CDR3 protein collapse into an entry with the most common genes and DNA. The sample table lists some 650,000 distinct CDR3 sequences, 15% to 20% of them with a count of one. In total, the top ten clones hold approximately 0.9% of the sample. Source material: naive CD8+ T cells from blood, with Jurkat cell RNA spiked in. The cell subset or site label on this specimen signifies: FACS-sorted CD8+CD4-CCR7+CD45RA+ naive T cells. The receptor source for this set is a human donor in good health. Some libraries in this study had Jurkat cell RNA spiked in.

Concerning this clonotype itself: This clone may be a read error of a much larger clone one base away. The gene calls are TRBV10-2 and TRBJ2-4, with 8 bases identical to TRBD2. CDR3 length: 15 residues. J lost 3 bases, V lost 6 bases, and 7 bases had no gene match. The germline V gene has CDR1 WSHSY and CDR2 SAAADI. Here the CDR3 reads CASSPGLVDKNIQYF. Written as DNA, the CDR3 is TGCGCCAGCAGCCCGGGACTAGTGGACAAAAACATTCAGTACTTC.

V is TRBV29-1 and J is TRBJ2-7, with D possibly being TRBD1 (5 bases). Trimming removed 1 base from V and 0 bases from J, with 13 bases in between. This CDR3 spans 15 amino acids. The germline V gene has CDR1 SQVTM and CDR2 ANQGSEA. Here the CDR3 reads CSVEVPGKGSYEQYF. CDR3 in DNA: TGCAGCGTTGAAGTTCCAGGGAAGGGCTCCTACGAGCAGTACTTC.

Points on this clonotype: This may be a read error, as it is one base from a much larger clone. The chain links TRBV21-1 to TRBJ1-5. TRBV21-1 is recorded as a pseudogene. The CDR3 extends over 16 amino acids. The CDR3 coding sequence is TGTGCCAGCAGCACACGTAGGGTTTTCCTTTGTCAGCCCCTGCATTTT. It yields the protein CASSTRRVFLCQPLHF.

The V call is TRBV7-8, the J call TRBJ2-7; no reliable D call. The V end was cut by 5 bases, the J end by 5 bases, with 13 bases between. Germline V gene lookup returns CDR1 SGHVS and CDR2 FQNEAQ. This CDR3 contains 13 residues. The CDR3 loop is CASSPPLRDEQYF. The CDR3 DNA sequence: TGTGCCAGCAGCCCCCCCCTCCGGGACGAGCAGTACTTC.